These 28 T cell receptor beta chains originate from one sample sequenced in a study of blood T cells in healthy people across ages (dated by TCRdb to between 2014 and 2017). Library preparation employed 5' RACE. These reads were obtained on an Illumina HiSeq 2500. A second PCR of roughly 7 to 12 cycles was run with a J-beta primer mix and a sample-barcoded 5' primer. TCRdb reanalyzed the raw reads on its own, using fastp at Q25 for trimming and MiXCR for clone calling, and kept in-frame beta chains. Under each unique CDR3 protein, matching rows form one entry showing the most common genes and DNA. A total of about 1.6 million distinct CDR3 sequences appear in this sample, approximately 32% of them only once. Approximately 10% of the sample belongs to the ten largest clones. The sequenced sample was blood. Receptors originate from a woman under 40 in good health.

V usage is TRBV3-1 and J usage is TRBJ2-3, with a tentative D call TRBD1 (8 bases). Trimming cost V 2 bases and J 4 bases, with 16 bases left between them. The CDR3 is 16 amino acids. Germline assignment: CDR1 LGHDT and CDR2 YNNKEL (reference sequence). CDR3 sequence reads: CASSQHGQGGADTQYF. CDR3 sequence (DNA): TGTGCCAGCAGCCAACACGGACAGGGAGGGGCAGATACGCAGTATTTT.

This chain links TRBV11-2 with TRBJ2-5; tentatively, D is TRBD1 (6 bases). The CDR3 is 16 residues long. Germline values: CDR1 SGHAT, CDR2 FQNNGV. V was clipped by 5 bases and J by 3 bases, with 19 bases between them. CDR3 region: CASSPPDGQPEETQYF. The DNA of the CDR3 is TGTGCCAGCAGCCCCCCAGACGGACAGCCGGAAGAGACCCAGTACTTC.

This chain joins TRBV18 and TRBJ1-2; 7 bases fit TRBD1. The CDR3 is 16 residues long. The trim removed 3 bases at V and 3 bases at J, leaving 10 bases unmatched. Germline values: CDR1 KGHSH, CDR2 LQKENI. CDR3 sequence reads: CASSPRQGRNYYGYTF. CDR3 in DNA: TGTGCCAGCTCACCCAGACAGGGACGGAACTACTATGGCTACACCTTC. Looking up the rest from reference TRBV18 and TRBJ1-2 gives the full variable domain: NAGVMQNPRHLVRRRGQEARLRCSPMKGHSHVYWYRQLPEEGLKFMVYLQKENIIDESGMPKERFSAEFPKEGPSILRIQQVVRGDSAAYFCASSPRQGRNYYGYTFGSGTRLTVV.

The rearrangement joins TRBV4-1 to TRBJ2-7; 7 nucleotides line up with TRBD1. V shed 1 base, J shed 7 bases, and the junction held 7 bases outside the gene matches. Germline V gene sequence: CDR1 MGHRA, CDR2 YSYEKL. The CDR3 consists of 14 residues. CDR3 loop: CASSQATGLGEQYF. CDR3 nucleotides: TGCGCCAGCAGCCAAGCGACAGGGCTGGGTGAGCAGTACTTC.

In its sample, this clonotype was seen many times. The genes are TRBV29-1 and TRBJ2-7, with D unclear. CDR3 size: 13 residues. Looked up from germline, CDR1 is SQVTM and CDR2 is ANQGSEA. The V gene lost 2 bases and the J gene lost 1 base, with 9 bases spanning the gap. For the CDR3, the DNA is TGCAGCGTTGAAAGTAGCAGGTCCTACGAGCAGTACTTC. Translation gives CSVESSRSYEQYF.

In this sample, this clonotype turned up a few times. V is TRBV29-1 and J is TRBJ2-4, with D perhaps matching TRBD2 (7 bases). Germline V gene data show CDR1 as SQVTM and CDR2 as ANQGSEA. V dropped 4 bases and J dropped 2 bases, with 18 bases sitting between them. The CDR3 length is 16 residues. The CDR3 DNA is TGCAGCGTTGGTCGGGGGGCGGATACATCCAAAAACATTCAGTACTTC. Its protein is CSVGRGADTSKNIQYF.

The CDR3 is CASSRRTGSYEQYF. The CDR3 nucleotides read TGTGCCAGCAGCCGAAGGACAGGGTCCTACGAGCAGTACTTC. The chain is built from TRBV14 and TRBJ2-7; 8 bases are a match to TRBD1. J lost 1 base, V lost 4 bases, and 3 bases had no gene match. Germline V gene data show CDR1 as SGHDN and CDR2 as FVKESK. The CDR3 extends over 14 amino acids.

This clonotype has only a few counts. J is TRBJ1-2 and V is TRBV15; D not resolved. Germline CDR1 LNHNV, CDR2 YYDKDF (reference sequence). V lost 0 bases to trimming and J lost 8 bases, with 13 bases between them. The CDR3 loop spans 14 amino acids. The CDR3 sequence is CATSREATRGGYTF. Written as DNA, the CDR3 is TGTGCCACCAGCAGAGAGGCCACCCGGGGAGGCTACACCTTC.

There are a few counts of this clonotype. The chain recombines TRBV12-3 or TRBV12-4 with TRBJ2-7; no clear D gene. The CDR3 is 14 amino acids. The V end lost 5 bases, the J end lost 4 bases, and 15 bases lay between the germline ends. CDR3 bases: TGTGCCAGCAGTCCCCGGACCTTGGGGTACGAGCAGTACTTC. Translated: CASSPRTLGYEQYF.

The V gene is TRBV28, the J gene TRBJ2-7; the match to TRBD1 covers 8 bases. The CDR3 covers 13 residues. V dropped 4 bases and J dropped 7; count of bases not matched to a gene: 6. Germline CDR1 is MDHEN and CDR2 is SYDVKM. As DNA, the CDR3 is TGTGCCAGCAGTTGGGGACAGGCCGTAGAGCAGTACTTC. Amino acids: CASSWGQAVEQYF.

The gene calls are TRBV5-5 and TRBJ2-5; D tentatively reads TRBD1 or TRBD2 (6 bases each). Per germline, CDR1 SGHKS and CDR2 YYEKEE (reference sequence). This CDR3 has 16 amino acids. V lost 0 bases to trimming and J lost 3 bases, with 15 bases between them. CDR3 region: CASSLAGARAKETQYF. The CDR3, as DNA: TGTGCCAGCAGCTTGGCGGGGGCGCGAGCCAAAGAGACCCAGTACTTC.

V usage is TRBV9 and J usage is TRBJ2-7; unclear D gene. In germline, CDR1 is SGDLS, CDR2 YYNGEE. This CDR3 spans 12 amino acids. Trimming took 3 bases from V and 7 from J, leaving 11 bases between them. CDR3 residues: CASSASTGEQYF. The DNA for the CDR3 is TGTGCCAGCAGCGCCAGTACTGGGGAGCAGTACTTC.

The V gene is TRBV5-1, the J gene TRBJ2-5, with a possible D match to TRBD1 (6 bases). The CDR3 loop spans 15 amino acids. V shed 1 base and J shed 5 bases, with 15 bases lying between them. Germline CDR1 SGHRS, CDR2 YFSETQ. The CDR3 region is CASSLTGTFKETQYF. The CDR3 DNA follows: TGCGCCAGCAGCTTGACAGGGACGTTCAAGGAGACCCAGTACTTC.

The chain joins TRBV11-2 to TRBJ2-3; no reliable D call. CDR1 is SGHAT and CDR2 is FQNNGV in the germline V gene. CDR3 length: 17 residues. Deletions cut 1 base from V and 6 bases from J, with 20 bases between. The CDR3 spells CASSLVRSLGAHDTQYF. The CDR3 nucleotides read TGTGCCAGCAGCTTAGTACGTAGTCTCGGTGCACACGATACGCAGTATTTT. Combining the CDR3 with reference TRBV11-2 and TRBJ2-3 gives the whole variable domain EAGVAQSPRYKIIEKRQSVAFWCNPISGHATLYWYQQILGQGPKLLIQFQNNGVVDDSQLPKDRFSAERLKGVDSTLKIQPAKLEDSAVYLCASSLVRSLGAHDTQYFGPGTRLTVL.

The chain links TRBV9 to TRBJ2-3, with D perhaps matching TRBD2 (6 bases). V lost 3 bases and J 0 bases, leaving 14 bases between the germline ends. This CDR3 is 16 amino acids long. Germline values: CDR1 SGDLS, CDR2 YYNGEE. Here the CDR3 DNA reads TGTGCCAGCAGCGGTAGTCTGCGGGATAGCACAGATACGCAGTATTTT. Encoded protein: CASSGSLRDSTDTQYF.

Of note for this clonotype: Sequence at one end of the junction differs from germline and may be a read error. V gene TRBV11-1 combines with J gene TRBJ2-1; 11 positions agree with TRBD2. CDR1 and CDR2 from the germline V gene are SGHAT and FQDESV (reference sequence). The CDR3 is 15 amino acids. The CDR3 bases are TGTGCCCGCAGCTCGGGGCTAGCGGGAGGCGATGAGCAGTTCTTC. Translation: CARSSGLAGGDEQFF.

The chain joins TRBV3-1 to TRBJ2-1; D call uncertain. CDR1 is LGHDT, CDR2 YNNKEL, per germline (reference sequence). The CDR3 runs 14 residues. V lost 1 base and J 9 bases, leaving 13 bases between the germline ends. The CDR3 DNA sequence: TGTGCCAGCAGCCAAGGGAGTGAGACTCTTGAGCAGTTCTTC. Translating it yields CASSQGSETLEQFF.

This clonotype showed up just a few times. The rearrangement links TRBV7-9 to TRBJ2-1, with 10 bases fitting TRBD1. Germline loops: CDR1 SEHNR, CDR2 FQNEAQ (reference sequence). This CDR3 has 15 residues. J lost 8 bases, V lost 1 base, and 5 bases had no gene match. CDR3 coding DNA: TGTGCCAGCAGCTTAGGGGGGACAGGGGAGGATGAGCAGTTCTTC. Translating gives CASSLGGTGEDEQFF. Full variable domain (outside the CDR3, taken from reference TRBV7-9 and TRBJ2-1): DTGVSQNPRHKITKRGQNVTFRCDPISEHNRLYWYRQTLGQGPEFLTYFQNEAQLEKSRLLSDRFSAERPKGSFSTLEIQRTEQGDSAMYLCASSLGGTGEDEQFFGPGTRLTVL.

This clonotype was recorded many times. V usage is TRBV7-9 and J usage is TRBJ1-2, with unresolved D. The ends were cut back, 5 bases at V and 4 bases at J, with 14 bases in the middle. Germline CDR1 reads SEHNR; CDR2 reads FQNEAQ (reference sequence). The CDR3 is made up of 14 amino acids. The CDR3: CASSVNPSLYGYTF. For the CDR3, the DNA is TGTGCCAGCAGCGTGAATCCAAGCCTCTATGGCTACACCTTC. Supplemented by reference TRBV7-9 and TRBJ1-2, the full variable domain reads DTGVSQNPRHKITKRGQNVTFRCDPISEHNRLYWYRQTLGQGPEFLTYFQNEAQLEKSRLLSDRFSAERPKGSFSTLEIQRTEQGDSAMYLCASSVNPSLYGYTFGSGTRLTVV.

This clonotype was counted a few times. The CDR3 loop reads CASRGSGGTRTDTQYF. CDR3 nucleotides: TGCGCCAGCAGAGGTAGCGGTGGCACGCGCACAGATACGCAGTATTTT. This chain joins TRBV5-1 and TRBJ2-3; tentative D call: TRBD2 (6 bases). With 5 bases removed from V and 1 base from J, the gap between germline ends came to 17 bases. Germline assignment: CDR1 SGHRS and CDR2 YFSETQ. The CDR3 loop spans 16 amino acids. Full variable domain (outside the CDR3, taken from reference TRBV5-1 and TRBJ2-3): KAGVTQTPRYLIKTRGQQVTLSCSPISGHRSVSWYQQTPGQGLQFLFEYFSETQRNKGNFPGRFSGRQFSNSRSEMNVSTLELGDSALYLCASRGSGGTRTDTQYFGPGTRLTVL.

The chain combines TRBV18 with TRBJ2-5, with a possible D match to TRBD2 (6 bases). Germline CDR1 KGHSH, CDR2 LQKENI. V was trimmed by 3 bases and J by 1 base, leaving 9 bases between them. The length of the CDR3 is 14 residues. CDR3 sequence: CASSPNSGQETQYF. In nucleotides, the CDR3 is TGTGCCAGCTCACCTAATAGCGGCCAAGAGACCCAGTACTTC.

Of note for this clonotype: This may be a read error: a much more frequent sequence differs by one nucleotide. Written as DNA, the CDR3 is TGCAGCGTTGGGTCTCAAGGGTCCTACAATGAGCAGGTCTTC. This sequence encodes CSVGSQGSYNEQVF. The genes are TRBV29-1 and TRBJ2-1; no firm D call. The CDR3 totals 14 residues. Germline V gives CDR1 SQVTM, CDR2 ANQGSEA.

V usage is TRBV14 and J usage is TRBJ2-5, with TRBD2 matching over 10 bases. This CDR3 comprises 17 residues. V shed 2 bases and J 0 bases; nucleotides not matched to a gene: 6. CDR1 is SGHDN and CDR2 is FVKESK in the germline V gene. CDR3 sequence reads: CASSQQLAGSYQETQYF. The CDR3 nucleotides read TGTGCCAGCAGCCAACAACTAGCGGGGTCGTACCAAGAGACCCAGTACTTC.

V gene TRBV9 combines with J gene TRBJ2-7, with 9 bases aligning to TRBD1. CDR3 length: 16 amino acids. With V trimmed by 7 bases and J by 1 base, 12 bases remained unmatched. Germline V lookup: CDR1 SGDLS, CDR2 YYNGEE. CDR3 amino acids: CASEREPGQGSYEQYF. CDR3 coding DNA: TGTGCCAGCGAAAGGGAACCGGGACAGGGATCCTACGAGCAGTACTTC.

This clonotype was detected a few times. The chain links TRBV5-1 to TRBJ2-1, with 15 bases aligning to TRBD2. In germline, CDR1 is SGHRS, CDR2 YFSETQ. Unmatched junction bases numbered 5, after V lost 4 bases and J lost 12 bases. CDR3 length: 14 residues. The chain's CDR3 is CASSPGLAGGSQFF. The CDR3 DNA reads TGCGCCAGCAGCCCGGGACTAGCGGGGGGTTCGCAGTTCTTC. Looking up the rest from reference TRBV5-1 and TRBJ2-1 gives the full variable domain: KAGVTQTPRYLIKTRGQQVTLSCSPISGHRSVSWYQQTPGQGLQFLFEYFSETQRNKGNFPGRFSGRQFSNSRSEMNVSTLELGDSALYLCASSPGLAGGSQFFGPGTRLTVL.

This chain connects TRBV20-1 to TRBJ2-5; a possible D gene is TRBD2 (5 bases). Deletions cut 3 bases from V and 2 bases from J, with 10 bases between. Germline CDR1 DFQATT, CDR2 SNEGSKA (reference sequence). The CDR3 is 13 amino acids. The CDR3 here is CSARFPGQETQYF. CDR3 bases: TGCAGTGCTAGGTTCCCGGGGCAAGAGACCCAGTACTTC.

This clonotype came up a few times. V and J are TRBV7-2 and TRBJ2-7, with D possibly matching TRBD1 (6 bases). The CDR3 spans 15 residues. V gave up 1 base and J gave up 4 bases, with 14 bases separating them. Germline V CDR1 and CDR2: SGHTA, FQGNSA. The CDR3 sequence: CASSLGPTGRYEQYF. The DNA for the CDR3 is TGTGCCAGCAGCTTAGGTCCGACAGGAAGATACGAGCAGTACTTC.

The chain carries TRBV5-1 and TRBJ2-7; TRBD1 agrees at 10 bases. Looked up from germline, CDR1 is SGHRS and CDR2 is YFSETQ. The CDR3 spans 16 residues. The V and J ends lost 0 bases and 4 bases, in that order; junction bases with no gene match: 7. The CDR3 coding sequence is TGCGCCAGCAGCTTGGCCGTAGGGACAGGGGTATACGAGCAGTACTTC. The encoded protein is CASSLAVGTGVYEQYF.